These 20 T cell receptor beta chains originate from one sample sequenced in a study of circulating and synovial CD4+ cells in juvenile arthritis. The data were produced by immunoSEQ multiplex PCR, yet TCRdb's version contains in-frame clones alone and is incomplete. The sample has 35,000 or so clones, over 90% seen once. Sequences were obtained from CD4+ T cells from blood. The receptor set was obtained from a human donor with juvenile idiopathic arthritis.

The V and J genes are TRBV19 and TRBJ1-2; D ambiguous. Per the germline V gene, CDR1 is LNHDA and CDR2 is SQIVND (reference sequence). The CDR3 spans 13 residues. V was pared by 8 bases and J by 1 base, with 11 bases between. This CDR3 is CASERRINYGYTF. The CDR3 region has the DNA TGTGCCAGTGAAAGGAGGATTAACTATGGCTACACCTTC. The full variable domain, rest sourced from reference TRBV19 and TRBJ1-2, is DGGITQSPKYLFRKEGQNVTLSCEQNLNHDAMYWYRQDPGQGLRLIYYSQIVNDFQKGDIAEGYSVSREKKESFPLTVTSAQKNPTAFYLCASERRINYGYTFGSGTRLTVV.

The chain links TRBV29-1 to TRBJ1-4, with a tentative D call TRBD1 (5 bases). In germline, CDR1 is SQVTM, CDR2 ANQGSEA. V shed 4 bases and J shed 7 bases, with 10 bases lying between them. CDR3 length: 12 amino acids. The CDR3 nucleotides are TGCAGCGTTGCTAGGGGAGGTGAAAAACTGTTTTTT. This encodes CSVARGGEKLFF.

CDR3 sequence (DNA): TGTGCCAGCAGCTTGCGGCAGGGCCATCAGCCCCAGCATTTT. It codes for CASSLRQGHQPQHF. The V gene is TRBV7-8, the J gene TRBJ1-5; D might be TRBD1 (5 bases). The CDR3 spans 14 residues. The germline V gene has CDR1 SGHVS and CDR2 FQNEAQ. V shed 3 bases and J shed 5 bases, with 11 bases lying between them.

V and J are TRBV5-6 and TRBJ2-2, with D unresolved. Germline CDR1 reads SGHDT; CDR2 reads YYEEEE. This CDR3 comprises 16 residues. Deletions cut 4 bases from V and 0 bases from J, with 13 bases between. The DNA for the CDR3 is TGTGCCAGCAGCCCTTTCCAGGCAGCGAACACCGGGGAGCTGTTTTTT. Amino acid sequence: CASSPFQAANTGELFF.

V gene TRBV19 combines with J gene TRBJ1-4; a weak D match, TRBD1 (6 bases). The length of the CDR3 is 14 residues. Trimming cost V 6 bases and J 6 bases, with 14 bases left between them. The germline V gene encodes CDR1 LNHDA and CDR2 SQIVND (reference sequence). The CDR3 DNA sequence: TGTGCCAGTAGCTCGCGGGGGGCGGATGAAAAACTGTTTTTT. This translates into CASSSRGADEKLFF.

The genes are TRBV7-3 and TRBJ2-7, with 7 bases matching TRBD2. V shed 1 base and J 1 base; nucleotides not matched to a gene: 4. The germline gives CDR1 SGHTA, CDR2 FQGTGA. The CDR3 is 15 amino acids. The CDR3 is CASSLSGSLSYEQYF. The CDR3 DNA reads TGTGCCAGCAGCTTAAGCGGGAGCTTATCCTACGAGCAGTACTTC.

V is TRBV7-2 and J is TRBJ1-1, with 8 bases that match TRBD1. This CDR3 is built from 15 residues. V shed 7 bases, J shed 1 base, and the junction held 8 bases outside the gene matches. Germline V CDR1 and CDR2: SGHTA, FQGNSA. CDR3 DNA sequence: TGTGCCAGCAACCCCTGGACAGGGCAGAACACTGAAGCTTTCTTT. Protein: CASNPWTGQNTEAFF. The full variable domain, in which reference TRBV7-2 and TRBJ1-1 provide the parts outside the CDR3, is GAGVSQSPSNKVTEKGKDVELRCDPISGHTALYWYRQSLGQGLEFLIYFQGNSAPDKSGLPSDRFSAERTGGSVSTLTIQRTQQEDSAVYLCASNPWTGQNTEAFFGQGTRLTVV.

The gene calls are TRBV5-4 and TRBJ2-3; 10 nucleotides line up with TRBD2. V lost 0 bases to trimming and J lost 2 bases; unmatched junction nucleotides: 9. The CDR3 sequence is 18 residues long. Germline CDR1 and CDR2: SGHNT and YYREEE (reference sequence). Here the CDR3 DNA reads TGTGCCAGCAGCTTGGACCTCTATAGCGGGGGGACCACAGATACGCAGTATTTT. As protein: CASSLDLYSGGTTDTQYF. The full variable domain, rest sourced from reference TRBV5-4 and TRBJ2-3, is ETGVTQSPTHLIKTRGQQVTLRCSSQSGHNTVSWYQQALGQGPQFIFQYYREEENGRGNFPPRFSGLQFPNYSSELNVNALELDDSALYLCASSLDLYSGGTTDTQYFGPGTRLTVL.

The genes are TRBV18 and TRBJ2-1; D might be TRBD2 (5 bases). Germline V gene data show CDR1 as KGHSH and CDR2 as LQKENI. CDR3 length: 14 residues. V lost 3 bases, J lost 5 bases, and 11 bases lay in between. CDR3 region: CASSPPGTNNEQFF. CDR3 nucleotide sequence: TGTGCCAGCTCACCTCCGGGAACCAACAATGAGCAGTTCTTC.

The chain links TRBV18 to TRBJ2-7, with D possibly being TRBD1 (6 bases). Trimming left V 1 base short and J 0 bases short, with 10 bases between. The germline V gene encodes CDR1 KGHSH and CDR2 LQKENI. This CDR3 is built from 15 residues. The CDR3 region has the DNA TGTGCCAGCTCACCACAGGGACACGGCTCCTACGAGCAGTACTTC. Amino acid sequence: CASSPQGHGSYEQYF.

The chain has TRBV11-2 and TRBJ2-3, with 8 bases matching TRBD1. Germline-derived CDR1 and CDR2 are SGHAT and FQNNGV. Trimming took 3 bases from V and 0 from J; bases not matched to a gene: 11. The CDR3 contains 18 residues. CDR3 coding DNA: TGTGCCAGCAGCTTTAGACAGGGGAAGTCCACTAGCACAGATACGCAGTATTTT. The encoded protein is CASSFRQGKSTSTDTQYF.

This clone appeared a few times. This rearrangement joins TRBV28 to TRBJ1-4, with TRBD1 matching over 9 bases. The CDR3 contains 17 residues. The V gene's germline CDR1 is MDHEN and CDR2 SYDVKM. Trimming at V came to 8 bases and at J to 1 base, leaving 11 bases not matched to a gene. CDR3 DNA sequence: TGTGCCAGCGGCGGATCGGGACAGGGCGGAACTAATGAAAAACTGTTTTTT. This codes for CASGGSGQGGTNEKLFF.

V and J are TRBV28 and TRBJ1-4, with D maybe TRBD1 (5 bases). This CDR3 is built from 13 residues. With 3 bases removed from V and 6 bases from J, the gap between germline ends came to 8 bases. Per the germline V gene, CDR1 is MDHEN and CDR2 is SYDVKM. CDR3 coding DNA: TGTGCCAGCAGTTTGGGCAGGGATGAAAAACTGTTTTTT. Residues: CASSLGRDEKLFF.

The CDR3 is CASSPADEQFF. For the CDR3, the DNA is TGTGCCAGCTCACCGGCGGATGAGCAGTTCTTC. This rearrangement joins TRBV18 to TRBJ2-1; D uncertain. CDR1 KGHSH and CDR2 LQKENI come from the germline V gene. This CDR3 region has 11 residues. The V end lost 3 bases, the J end lost 8 bases, and 5 bases lay between the germline ends.

The chain combines TRBV23-1 with TRBJ1-2; TRBD1 might be the D (6 bases). TRBV23-1 belongs to the ORF category, with a function that is uncertain. The CDR3 consists of 14 residues. V lost 7 bases and J lost 4, with 16 bases in between. The CDR3 DNA reads as TGCGCCAGCAAAGAGGTCGGACAGACCTATGGCTACACCTTC. Its protein is CASKEVGQTYGYTF.

The chain is built from TRBV7-2 and TRBJ1-1, with 10 bases lining up with TRBD1. Germline values: CDR1 SGHTA, CDR2 FQGNSA. With 5 bases clipped from V and 0 bases from J, the junction kept 6 bases outside the gene matches. This CDR3 has 16 residues. In nucleotides, the CDR3 is TGTGCCAGCAGCCCCGGACAGGGGGAGGTGAACACTGAAGCTTTCTTT. Protein product: CASSPGQGEVNTEAFF.

This chain joins TRBV11-1 and TRBJ1-1; TRBD1 matches at 9 bases. The CDR3 consists of 17 residues. The V and J ends lost 1 base and 3 bases, in that order; junction bases with no gene match: 9. Germline CDR1 is SGHAT and CDR2 is FQDESV (reference sequence). This CDR3 is CASSLGWDRARDTEAFF. The CDR3 region has the DNA TGTGCCAGCAGCTTAGGGTGGGACAGGGCACGGGACACTGAAGCTTTCTTT.

The rearrangement joins TRBV11-2 to TRBJ1-3, with 11 bases that match TRBD1. Germline V gives CDR1 SGHAT, CDR2 FQNNGV. The CDR3 has 17 residues. The ends lost 1 base at V and 2 bases at J; junction bases unmatched: 4. The CDR3 reads CASSLGPGQGAGNTIYF. The DNA of the CDR3 is TGTGCCAGCAGCTTAGGCCCGGGACAGGGGGCTGGAAACACCATATATTTT.

V is TRBV6-6 and J is TRBJ2-7; 12 bases are a match to TRBD1. Germline assignment: CDR1 MNHNY and CDR2 SVGAGI (reference sequence). This CDR3 contains 16 residues. J was trimmed by 4 bases and V by 4 bases; bases with no gene match: 8. The CDR3 nucleotides read TGTGCCAGCAGTTGGGACAGGGGGCTTATCTTTTACGAGCAGTACTTC. As protein: CASSWDRGLIFYEQYF.

This rearrangement joins TRBV19 to TRBJ2-7, with TRBD1 matching 8 bases. After removal of 4 bases from V and 0 bases from J, the junction contained 11 bases not matched to a gene. The CDR3 contains 17 residues. Germline loops: CDR1 LNHDA, CDR2 SQIVND (reference sequence). The CDR3 region has the DNA TGTGCCAGTAGTAACGTAGGGACAGGATCCTTCTCCTACGAGCAGTACTTC. Encoded protein: CASSNVGTGSFSYEQYF.